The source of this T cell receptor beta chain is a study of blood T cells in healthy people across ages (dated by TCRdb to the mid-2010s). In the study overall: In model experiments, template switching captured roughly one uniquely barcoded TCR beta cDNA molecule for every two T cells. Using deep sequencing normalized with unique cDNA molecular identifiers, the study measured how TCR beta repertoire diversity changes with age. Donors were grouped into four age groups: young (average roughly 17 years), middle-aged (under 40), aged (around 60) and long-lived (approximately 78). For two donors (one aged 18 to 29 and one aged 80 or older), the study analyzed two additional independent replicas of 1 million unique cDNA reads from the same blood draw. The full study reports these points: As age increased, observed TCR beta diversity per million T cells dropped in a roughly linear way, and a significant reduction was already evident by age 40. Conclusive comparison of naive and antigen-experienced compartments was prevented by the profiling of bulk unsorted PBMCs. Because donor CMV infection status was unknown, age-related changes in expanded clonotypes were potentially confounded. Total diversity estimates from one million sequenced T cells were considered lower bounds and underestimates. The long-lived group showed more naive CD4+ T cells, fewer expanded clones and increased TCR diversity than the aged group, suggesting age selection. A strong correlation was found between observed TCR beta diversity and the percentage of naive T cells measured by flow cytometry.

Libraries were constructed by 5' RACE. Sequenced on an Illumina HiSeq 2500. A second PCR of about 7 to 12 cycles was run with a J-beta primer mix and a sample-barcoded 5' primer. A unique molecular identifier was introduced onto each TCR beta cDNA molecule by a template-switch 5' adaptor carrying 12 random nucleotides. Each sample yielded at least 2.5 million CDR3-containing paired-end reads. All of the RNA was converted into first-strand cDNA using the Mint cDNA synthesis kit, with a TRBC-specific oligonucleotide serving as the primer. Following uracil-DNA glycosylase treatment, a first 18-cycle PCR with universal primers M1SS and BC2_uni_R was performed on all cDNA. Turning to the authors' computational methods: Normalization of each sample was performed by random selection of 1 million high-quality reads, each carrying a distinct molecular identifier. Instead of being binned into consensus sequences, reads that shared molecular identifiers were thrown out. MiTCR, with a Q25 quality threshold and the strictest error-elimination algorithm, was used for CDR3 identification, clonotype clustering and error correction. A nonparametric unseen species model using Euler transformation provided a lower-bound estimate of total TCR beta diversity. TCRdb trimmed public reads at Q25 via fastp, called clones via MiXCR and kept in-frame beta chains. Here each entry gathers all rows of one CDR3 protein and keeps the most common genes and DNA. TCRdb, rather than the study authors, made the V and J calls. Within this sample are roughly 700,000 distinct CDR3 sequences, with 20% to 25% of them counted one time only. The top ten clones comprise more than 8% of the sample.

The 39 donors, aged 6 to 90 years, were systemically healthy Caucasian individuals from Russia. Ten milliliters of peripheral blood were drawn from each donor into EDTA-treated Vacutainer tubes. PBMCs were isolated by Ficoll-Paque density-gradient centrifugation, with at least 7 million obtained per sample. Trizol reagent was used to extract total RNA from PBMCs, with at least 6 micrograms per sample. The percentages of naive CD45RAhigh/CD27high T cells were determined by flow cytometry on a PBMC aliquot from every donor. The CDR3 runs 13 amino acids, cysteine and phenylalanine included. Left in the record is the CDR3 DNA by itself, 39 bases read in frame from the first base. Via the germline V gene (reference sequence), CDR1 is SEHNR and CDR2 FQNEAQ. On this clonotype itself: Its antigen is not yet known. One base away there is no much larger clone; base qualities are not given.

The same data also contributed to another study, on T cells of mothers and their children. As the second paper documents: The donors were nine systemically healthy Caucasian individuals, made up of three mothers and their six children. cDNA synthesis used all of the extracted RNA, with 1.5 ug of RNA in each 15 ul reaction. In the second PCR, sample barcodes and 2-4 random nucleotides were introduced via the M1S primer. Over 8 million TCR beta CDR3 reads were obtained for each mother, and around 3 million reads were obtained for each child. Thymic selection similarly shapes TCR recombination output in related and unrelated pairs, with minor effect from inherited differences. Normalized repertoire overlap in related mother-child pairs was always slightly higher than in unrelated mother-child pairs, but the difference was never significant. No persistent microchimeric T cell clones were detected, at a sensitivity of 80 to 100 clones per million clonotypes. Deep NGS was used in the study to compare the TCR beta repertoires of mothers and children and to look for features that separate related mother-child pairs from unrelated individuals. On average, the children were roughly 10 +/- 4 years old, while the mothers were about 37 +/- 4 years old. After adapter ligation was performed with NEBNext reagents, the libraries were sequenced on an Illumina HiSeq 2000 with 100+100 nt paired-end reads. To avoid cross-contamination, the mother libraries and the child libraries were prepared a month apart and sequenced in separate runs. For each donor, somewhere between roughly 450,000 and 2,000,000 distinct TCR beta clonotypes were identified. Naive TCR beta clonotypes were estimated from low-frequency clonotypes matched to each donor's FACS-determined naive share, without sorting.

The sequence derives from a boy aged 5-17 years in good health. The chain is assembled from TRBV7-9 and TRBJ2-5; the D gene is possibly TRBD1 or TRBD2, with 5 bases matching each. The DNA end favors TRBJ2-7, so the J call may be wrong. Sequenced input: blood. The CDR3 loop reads CASSRDGLYEQYF. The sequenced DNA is TGTGCCAGCAGCAGGGACGGGCTATACGAGCAGTACTTC.